These T cell receptor beta chains were read from a single sample in a study of blood T cell repertoires in COVID-19. Assay used: immunoSEQ multiplex PCR; TCRdb lists only in-frame clones, some missing. This repertoire shows 200,000 to 300,000 clones, around nine tenths found once; its top ten account for over 2%. Sequencing was done on a sample of PBMCs or T cells enriched from blood (not recorded which). These receptors were taken from a woman in her late teens or twenties who had recovered from COVID-19. Both conserved end residues are part of each CDR3. The order of the fields is V gene, J gene, D gene, clone size, CDR3 DNA, CDR3 protein. The D gene is left open where the match is weak. Not all rows give a size; the values are once, few, many and, for expanded clones, a class.

>TRBV6-1|TRBJ1-2|.|.
TGTGCCAGCAGTGAAGAGAGAGAGGCCTATGGCTACACCTTC
CASSEEREAYGYTF
>TRBV10-3|TRBJ2-2|.|.
TGTGCCATCAGCGAGTCCGGGACACAGAGGAACACCGGGGAGCTGTTTTTT
CAISESGTQRNTGELFF
>TRBV28|TRBJ2-7|TRBD2|few
TGTGCCAGCTATCAACCCGGGACTAGCGGGACAAGCTCCTACGAGCAGTACTTC
CASYQPGTSGTSSYEQYF
>TRBV6-5|TRBJ2-1|.|.
TGTGCCAGCAGTTACTATGACGTGGGGGGTCACAATGAGCAGTTCTTC
CASSYYDVGGHNEQFF
>TRBV29-1|TRBJ2-2|TRBD1|.
TGCAGCGGCCTGACAGGGTCGGCGAACACCGGGGAGCTGTTTTTT
CSGLTGSANTGELFF
>TRBV6-1|TRBJ2-5|.|.
TGTGCCAGCAGTGAAGGTAACCGACCCGGGTTGGAGACCCAGTACTTC
CASSEGNRPGLETQYF
>TRBV15|TRBJ1-1|.|few
TGTGCCACCAGCAGACCTGGGCAGGGGATGAACACTGAAGCTTTCTTT
CATSRPGQGMNTEAFF
>TRBV19|TRBJ1-5|.|.
TGTGCCAGTAGTATCGGAGTAGACAATCAGCCCCAGCATTTT
CASSIGVDNQPQHF
>TRBV5-5|TRBJ1-5|TRBD1|.
TGTGCCAGCACCCGGACAGGGGACGGGGGTCAGCCCCAGCATTTT
CASTRTGDGGQPQHF
>TRBV7-2|TRBJ1-6|.|.
TGTGCCAGCAGCTTAGATCCAGGGGTGAATTCACCCCTCCACTTT
CASSLDPGVNSPLHF
>TRBV6-2/TRBV6-3|TRBJ2-1|TRBD2|.
TGTGCCAGCAGCCCGAGCGGGGGGTCCTACAATGAGCAGTTCTTC
CASSPSGGSYNEQFF
>TRBV7-6|TRBJ2-5|TRBD2|once
TGTGCCAGCAGTCAAGGGTGGGCTAGCGGGAGGAGCCTTCAAGAGACCCAGTACTTC
CASSQGWASGRSLQETQYF
>TRBV28|TRBJ2-7|.|.
TGTGCCAGCAGTTTTGGTCGAAGGGGTGGGTACGAGCAGTACTTC
CASSFGRRGGYEQYF
>TRBV10-3|TRBJ1-1|TRBD1|.
TGTGCCATCAGTGGGGACAGGGAGAACACTGAAGCTTTCTTT
CAISGDRENTEAFF
>TRBV5-1|TRBJ2-1|TRBD1|once
TGCGCCAGCAGCTTGGTATTCCGACAGGGTCCCTACAATGAGCAGTTCTTC
CASSLVFRQGPYNEQFF
>TRBV2|TRBJ1-1|.|.
TGTGCCAGCAACCGCGCGGGTGGCACTGAAGCTTTCTTT
CASNRAGGTEAFF
>TRBV7-9|TRBJ2-2|TRBD2|many
TGTGCCAGCAGCTTGCGCCCTAGCGGGAGGGCTTTCCGGGAGCTGTTTTTT
CASSLRPSGRAFRELFF
>TRBV11-2|TRBJ1-2|.|few
TGTGCCAGCAGCTTGGGATCGAGCTCTCTAGACAGGTCCAGCTACACCTTC
CASSLGSSSLDRSSYTF
>TRBV5-1|TRBJ2-7|.|.
TGCGCCAGCAGCATGACAGTCTCCTACGAGCAGTACTTC
CASSMTVSYEQYF
>TRBV30|TRBJ1-2|.|.
TGTGCCTGGAGTGGGAAAGGGGGACGGCTCCTCTATGGCTACACCTTC
CAWSGKGGRLLYGYTF
>TRBV18|TRBJ1-1|.|.
TGTGCCAGCTCAGAAACAGTGAACACTGAAGCTTTCTTT
CASSETVNTEAFF
>TRBV19|TRBJ1-5|.|.
TGTGCCAGTAGTATTGCCGGACACTACAATCAGCCCCAGCATTTT
CASSIAGHYNQPQHF
>TRBV19|TRBJ2-2|.|.
TGTGCCAGTATGCGGAGGGTGGAAACCGGGGAGCTGTTTTTT
CASMRRVETGELFF
>TRBV19|TRBJ1-1|.|once
TGTGCCAGTAGCCCGGGGGGCGACCCTGAAGCTTTCTTT
CASSPGGDPEAFF
>TRBV5-1|TRBJ1-1|TRBD1|.
TGCGCCAGCAGCTTGACTGGACAGGGCAACACTGAAGCTTTCTTT
CASSLTGQGNTEAFF
>TRBV10-3|TRBJ1-1|TRBD1|.
TGTGCCATCAGTGAGTGGGGACAGAGCCCCTTCTTT
CAISEWGQSPFF
>TRBV5-4|TRBJ1-1|.|.
TGTGCCAGACAGAGTTTACCGGGACGGAGGGTAGAGGGCACTGAAGCTTTCTTT
CARQSLPGRRVEGTEAFF
>TRBV5-4|TRBJ2-2|.|.
TGTGCCAGCAGCCGGGAGTCGAACACCGGGGAGCTGTTTTTT
CASSRESNTGELFF
>TRBV7-8|TRBJ2-7|TRBD1|.
TGTGCCAGCAGCACTCGCTCCGGGACAGGGATTCCCTACGAGCAGTACTTC
CASSTRSGTGIPYEQYF
>TRBV9|TRBJ1-2|.|.
TGTGCCAGCAGCTTCCGGGACACAAACTATGGCTACACCTTC
CASSFRDTNYGYTF
>TRBV19|TRBJ2-7|TRBD1|few
TGTGCCAGTAGTCCTGGACAGGCTTCCTACGAGCAGTACTTC
CASSPGQASYEQYF
>TRBV3-1/TRBV3-2|TRBJ2-3|TRBD2|once
TGTGCCAGCAGCCAGGAACTAGCGGGATACACAGATACGCAGTATTTT
CASSQELAGYTDTQYF
>TRBV11-2|TRBJ2-3|TRBD2|.
TGTGCCAGCAGCTTAAAGGCGGGAGGGGACCCCCTGGCAGATACGCAGTATTTT
CASSLKAGGDPLADTQYF
>TRBV29-1|TRBJ1-1|.|.
TGCAGCGTTGGTCAGGTGAACACTGAAGCTTTCTTT
CSVGQVNTEAFF
>TRBV27|TRBJ1-2|.|.
TGTGCCAGCGGCCCCCAGGTCGACTATGGCTACACCTTC
CASGPQVDYGYTF
>TRBV9|TRBJ1-4|TRBD1|.
TGTGCCAGCAGCGTAGGGACAGGAACTAATGAAAAACTGTTTTTT
CASSVGTGTNEKLFF
>TRBV6-5|TRBJ2-1|.|.
TGTGCCAGCAGGCCCACTAGCTACTCCCGCCATGAGCAGTTCTTC
CASRPTSYSRHEQFF
>TRBV12-3/TRBV12-4|TRBJ1-6|.|.
TGTGCCAGCAGTTTCTCGGATTCACCCCTCCACTTT
CASSFSDSPLHF
>TRBV5-1|TRBJ1-1|TRBD1|.
TGCGCCAGCGGTGACAGGGTCAACACTGAAGCTTTCTTT
CASGDRVNTEAFF
>TRBV4-3|TRBJ1-1|TRBD1|.
TGCGCCAGCAGCCAAGATTGGCAGGGGGTAACTGAAGCTTTCTTT
CASSQDWQGVTEAFF
>TRBV5-6|TRBJ2-7|.|.
TGTGCCAGCAGCCCGGGGTTGGGCTACGAGCAGTACTTC
CASSPGLGYEQYF
>TRBV19|TRBJ2-7|TRBD2|.
TGTGCCAGTAGTTCTCGGGTGATTAGCGGGAGCGGATACGAGCAGTACTTC
CASSSRVISGSGYEQYF
>TRBV6-4|TRBJ1-1|TRBD1|.
TGTGCCAGCAGTGCCGGACAGGGAGGTGAAGCTTTCTTT
CASSAGQGGEAFF
>TRBV2|TRBJ1-1|.|.
TGTGCCAGCAGTGACACCCCGGCATCCCGGGCTGAAGCTTTCTTT
CASSDTPASRAEAFF
>TRBV6-5|TRBJ2-1|TRBD1|.
TGTGCCAGCAGTTACACGGGACAGGGGGCAAATAATGAGCAGTTCTTC
CASSYTGQGANNEQFF
>TRBV18|TRBJ2-5|TRBD1|.
TGTGCCAGCTCACCGCTGGACAGGTCGGGAGAGACCCAGTACTTC
CASSPLDRSGETQYF
>TRBV15|TRBJ2-5|TRBD2|.
TGTGCCACCAGCAGAACCGGCGGGAGGAGCAAGACCCAGTACTTC
CATSRTGGRSKTQYF
>TRBV7-2|TRBJ2-1|.|once
TGTGCCAGCAGCCCCTTAGCAGGGAACAATGAGCAGTTCTTC
CASSPLAGNNEQFF
>TRBV19|TRBJ1-2|TRBD1|once
TGTGCCAGTAGCCGCCACCCACACAGGGGAGGCTATGGCTACACCTTC
CASSRHPHRGGYGYTF
>TRBV25-1|TRBJ2-5|.|.
TGTGCCAGCAGTGGCGGGGATTACCAAGAGACCCAGTACTTC
CASSGGDYQETQYF
>TRBV19|TRBJ1-2|.|.
TGTGCCAGTAGTATGCGGGTAGGGTATGGCTACACCTTC
CASSMRVGYGYTF
>TRBV11-3|TRBJ2-7|.|.
TGTGCCAGCAGCTCCGGGGGACGCTATGTCGAGCAGTACTTC
CASSSGGRYVEQYF
>TRBV5-6|TRBJ2-7|.|.
TGTGCCAGCAGCTTTGGACAGACCTACGAGCAGTACTTC
CASSFGQTYEQYF
>TRBV20-1|TRBJ2-1|.|.
TGCAGTGCTAGTGGGGGGAGGCCACACAATGAGCAGTTCTTC
CSASGGRPHNEQFF
>TRBV12-3/TRBV12-4|TRBJ1-5|.|.
TGTGCCAGCAGTTCGACAGGAAGTCAGCCCCAGCATTTT
CASSSTGSQPQHF
>TRBV28|TRBJ2-4|TRBD2|.
TGTGCCAGCAGATCCCCAGGACTAGCGGGAAAGAACATTCAGTACTTC
CASRSPGLAGKNIQYF
>TRBV28|TRBJ2-5|TRBD2|.
TGTGCCAGCAGGGGGTGGGAGCGGGGACAAGAGACCCAGTACTTC
CASRGWERGQETQYF
>TRBV18|TRBJ2-1|.|.
TGTGCCAGCTCACCATTCACGGAGACCTCCTACAATGAGCAGTTCTTC
CASSPFTETSYNEQFF